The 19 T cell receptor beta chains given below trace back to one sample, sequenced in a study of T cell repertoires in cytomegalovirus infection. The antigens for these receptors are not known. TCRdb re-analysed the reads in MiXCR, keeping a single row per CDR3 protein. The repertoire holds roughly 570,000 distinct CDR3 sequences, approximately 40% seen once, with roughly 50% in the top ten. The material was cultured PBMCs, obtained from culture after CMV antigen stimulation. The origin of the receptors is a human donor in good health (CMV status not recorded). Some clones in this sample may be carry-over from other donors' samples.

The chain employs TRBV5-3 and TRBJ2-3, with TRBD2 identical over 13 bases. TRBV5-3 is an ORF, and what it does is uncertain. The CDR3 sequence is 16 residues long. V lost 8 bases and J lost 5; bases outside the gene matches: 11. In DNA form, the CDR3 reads TGTGCCAGCAGGCCCGGGACTAGCGGGGTCCGAGATACGCAGTATTTT. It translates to CASRPGTSGVRDTQYF.

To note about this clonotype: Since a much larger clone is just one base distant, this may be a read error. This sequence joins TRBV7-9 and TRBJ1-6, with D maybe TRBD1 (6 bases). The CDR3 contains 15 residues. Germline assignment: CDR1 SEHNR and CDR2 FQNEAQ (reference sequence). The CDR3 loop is CASSGRTASNSALHF. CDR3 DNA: TGTGCCAGCAGCGGACGGACAGCCAGCAATTCAGCCCTCCACTTT.

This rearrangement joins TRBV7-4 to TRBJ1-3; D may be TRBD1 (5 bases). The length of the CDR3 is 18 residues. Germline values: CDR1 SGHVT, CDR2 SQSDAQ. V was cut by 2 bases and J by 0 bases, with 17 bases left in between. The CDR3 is CASSLNRRGTISGNTIYF. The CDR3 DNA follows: TGTGCCAGCAGCTTAAATCGTCGGGGGACCATCTCTGGAAACACCATATATTTT.

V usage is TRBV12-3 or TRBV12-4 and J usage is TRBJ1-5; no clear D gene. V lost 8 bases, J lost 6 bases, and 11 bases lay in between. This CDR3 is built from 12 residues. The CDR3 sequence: CASHDGFQPQHF. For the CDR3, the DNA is TGTGCCAGCCATGACGGATTTCAGCCCCAGCATTTT.

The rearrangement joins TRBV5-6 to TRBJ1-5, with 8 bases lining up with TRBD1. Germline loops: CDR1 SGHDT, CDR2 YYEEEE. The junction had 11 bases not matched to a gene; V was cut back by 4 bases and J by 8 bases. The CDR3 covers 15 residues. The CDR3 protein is CASSAGQGRYEPQHF. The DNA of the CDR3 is TGTGCCAGCAGCGCAGGACAGGGTCGATATGAGCCCCAGCATTTT.

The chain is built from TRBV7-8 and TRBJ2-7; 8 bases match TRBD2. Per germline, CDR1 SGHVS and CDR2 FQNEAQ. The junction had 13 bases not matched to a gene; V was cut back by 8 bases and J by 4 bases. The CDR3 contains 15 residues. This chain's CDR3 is CASSPGSGGRYEQYF. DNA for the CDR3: TGTGCCAGCTCCCCTGGGAGCGGGGGTCGGTACGAGCAGTACTTC. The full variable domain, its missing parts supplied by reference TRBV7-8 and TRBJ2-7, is GAGVSQSPRYKVAKRGQDVALRCDPISGHVSLFWYQQALGQGPEFLTYFQNEAQLDKSGLPSDRFFAERPEGSVSTLKIQRTQQEDSAVYLCASSPGSGGRYEQYFGPGTRLTVT.

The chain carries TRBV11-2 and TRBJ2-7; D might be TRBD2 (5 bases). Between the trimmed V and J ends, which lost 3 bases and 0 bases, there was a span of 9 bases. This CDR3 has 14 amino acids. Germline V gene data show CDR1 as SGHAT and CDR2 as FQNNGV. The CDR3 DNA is TGTGCCAGCAGCTTTACTAGGGACTCCTACGAGCAGTACTTC. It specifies CASSFTRDSYEQYF.

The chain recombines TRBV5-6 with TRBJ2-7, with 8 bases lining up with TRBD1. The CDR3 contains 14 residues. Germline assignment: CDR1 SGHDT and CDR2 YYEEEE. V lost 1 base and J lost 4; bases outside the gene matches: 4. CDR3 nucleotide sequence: TGTGCCAGCAGCTTGCGGACAGGGTTGTACGAGCAGTACTTC. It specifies CASSLRTGLYEQYF.

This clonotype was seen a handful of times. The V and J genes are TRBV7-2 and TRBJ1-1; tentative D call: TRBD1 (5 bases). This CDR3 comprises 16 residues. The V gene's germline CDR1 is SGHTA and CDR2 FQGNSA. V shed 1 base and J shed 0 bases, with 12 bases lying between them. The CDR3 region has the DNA TGTGCCAGCAGCTTAGGTCCGGGCAGGGTGAACACTGAAGCTTTCTTT. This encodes CASSLGPGRVNTEAFF.

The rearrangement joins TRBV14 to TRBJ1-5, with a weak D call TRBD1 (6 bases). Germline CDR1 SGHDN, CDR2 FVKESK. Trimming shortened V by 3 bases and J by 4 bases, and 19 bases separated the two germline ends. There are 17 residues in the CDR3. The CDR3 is CASSHSNPGVVNQPQHF. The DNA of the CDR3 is TGTGCCAGCAGCCATTCTAATCCAGGGGTGGTTAATCAGCCCCAGCATTTT.

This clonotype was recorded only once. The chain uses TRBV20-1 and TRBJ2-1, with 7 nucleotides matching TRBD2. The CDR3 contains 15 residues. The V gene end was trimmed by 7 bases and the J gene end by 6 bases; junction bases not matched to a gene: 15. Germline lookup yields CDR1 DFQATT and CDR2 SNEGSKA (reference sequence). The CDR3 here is CSGRRELAEPNEQFF. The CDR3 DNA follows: TGCAGTGGTAGGAGGGAGCTAGCGGAACCCAATGAGCAGTTCTTC.

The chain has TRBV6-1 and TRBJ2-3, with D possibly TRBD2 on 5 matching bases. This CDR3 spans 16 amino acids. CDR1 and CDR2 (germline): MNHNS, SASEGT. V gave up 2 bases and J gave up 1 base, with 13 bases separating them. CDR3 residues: CASSESIASRTDTQYF. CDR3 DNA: TGTGCCAGCAGTGAATCAATAGCGTCCCGCACAGATACGCAGTATTTT.

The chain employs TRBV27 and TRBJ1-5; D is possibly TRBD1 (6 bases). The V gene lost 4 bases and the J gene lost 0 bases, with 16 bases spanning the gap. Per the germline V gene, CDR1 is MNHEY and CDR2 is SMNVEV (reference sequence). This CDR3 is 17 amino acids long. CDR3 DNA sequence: TGTGCCAGCAGTTCCGGACAGTCAACCTATAGCAATCAGCCCCAGCATTTT. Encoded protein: CASSSGQSTYSNQPQHF.

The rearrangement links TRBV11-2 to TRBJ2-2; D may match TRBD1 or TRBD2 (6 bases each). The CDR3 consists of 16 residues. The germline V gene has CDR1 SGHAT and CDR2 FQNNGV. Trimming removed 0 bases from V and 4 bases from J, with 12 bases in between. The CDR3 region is CASSLESRGGTGELFF. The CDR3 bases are TGTGCCAGCAGCTTAGAAAGCAGGGGAGGCACCGGGGAGCTGTTTTTT.

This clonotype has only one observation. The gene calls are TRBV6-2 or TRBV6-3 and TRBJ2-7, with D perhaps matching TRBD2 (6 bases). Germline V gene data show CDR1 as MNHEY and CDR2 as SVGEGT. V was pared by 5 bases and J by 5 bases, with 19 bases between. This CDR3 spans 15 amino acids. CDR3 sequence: CASSLSLGGVDEQYF. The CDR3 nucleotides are TGTGCCAGCAGTCTCAGCCTAGGCGGGGTAGACGAGCAGTACTTC.

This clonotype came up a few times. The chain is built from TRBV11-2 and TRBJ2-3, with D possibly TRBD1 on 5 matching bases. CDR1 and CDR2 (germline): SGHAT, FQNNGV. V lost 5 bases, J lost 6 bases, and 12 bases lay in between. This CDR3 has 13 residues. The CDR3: CASSAQAGDTQYF. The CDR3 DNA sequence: TGTGCCAGCAGCGCACAGGCCGGGGATACGCAGTATTTT.

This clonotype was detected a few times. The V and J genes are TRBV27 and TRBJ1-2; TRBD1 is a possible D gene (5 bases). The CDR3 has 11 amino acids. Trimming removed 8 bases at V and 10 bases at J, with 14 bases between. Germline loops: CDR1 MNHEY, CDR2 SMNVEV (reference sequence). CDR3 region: CASGRVRDYTF. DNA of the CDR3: TGTGCCAGCGGCAGGGTGCGTGACTACACCTTC.

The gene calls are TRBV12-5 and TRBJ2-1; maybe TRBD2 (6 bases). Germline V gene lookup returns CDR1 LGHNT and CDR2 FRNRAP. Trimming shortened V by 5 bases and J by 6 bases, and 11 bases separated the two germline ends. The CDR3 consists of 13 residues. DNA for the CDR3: TGTGCTAGTGGTCCCCTGGGGGGCAATGAGCAGTTCTTC. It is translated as CASGPLGGNEQFF.

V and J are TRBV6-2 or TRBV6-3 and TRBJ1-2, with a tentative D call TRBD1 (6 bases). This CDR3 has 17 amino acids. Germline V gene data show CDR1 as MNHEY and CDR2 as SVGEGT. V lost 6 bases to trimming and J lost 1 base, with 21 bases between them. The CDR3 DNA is TGTGCCAGCAGCCCCCCCGGACAGCGGTACCTTAACTATGGCTACACCTTC. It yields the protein CASSPPGQRYLNYGYTF.